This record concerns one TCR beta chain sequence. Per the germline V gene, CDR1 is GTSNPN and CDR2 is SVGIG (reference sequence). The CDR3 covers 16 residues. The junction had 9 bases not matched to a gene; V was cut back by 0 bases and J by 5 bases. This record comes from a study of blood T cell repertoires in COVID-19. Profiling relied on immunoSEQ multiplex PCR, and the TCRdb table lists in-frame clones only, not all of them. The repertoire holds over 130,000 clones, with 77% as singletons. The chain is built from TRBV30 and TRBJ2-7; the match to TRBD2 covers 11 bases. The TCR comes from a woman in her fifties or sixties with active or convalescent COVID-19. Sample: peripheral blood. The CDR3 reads CAWSVQRLAGRDEQYF. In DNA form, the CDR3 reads TGTGCCTGGAGTGTACAACGACTAGCGGGACGCGACGAGCAGTACTTC.